This TCR beta chain was identified in a study of CD8 T cells in ankylosing spondylitis. This clonotype showed up many times. What it binds is unknown. Between the trimmed V and J ends, which lost 3 bases and 0 bases, there was a span of 10 bases. Germline V CDR1 and CDR2: ENHRY, SYGVKD. This CDR3 contains 15 residues. Study outcomes and limitations: One TCR beta motif, made up of several highly homologous variants, appeared characteristic of ankylosing spondylitis blood. Earlier studies detected some motif variants in reactive arthritis synovial fluid and blood. Matched synovial fluid from ankylosing spondylitis patients was reported to be enriched for disease-linked clones. Disease-associated clones were CD8+ and fairly uncommon in peripheral blood.

TCRdb re-called the 5' RACE reads through MiXCR, storing one row per CDR3 protein. The repertoire includes 85,000 to 100,000 distinct CDR3 sequences, approximately 9% of them detected once, and roughly 5.6% sits in the top ten. The chain couples TRBV10-3 to TRBJ2-3, with D tentatively TRBD2 (6 bases). The clonotype originates from a male donor with ankylosing spondylitis or in good health (not recorded which). What was sequenced was blood, either unsorted or a sorted T cell fraction (not recorded which). CDR3 sequence reads: CAISEGGPSTDTQYF. As DNA, the CDR3 is TGTGCCATCAGTGAAGGAGGGCCTAGCACAGATACGCAGTATTTT.